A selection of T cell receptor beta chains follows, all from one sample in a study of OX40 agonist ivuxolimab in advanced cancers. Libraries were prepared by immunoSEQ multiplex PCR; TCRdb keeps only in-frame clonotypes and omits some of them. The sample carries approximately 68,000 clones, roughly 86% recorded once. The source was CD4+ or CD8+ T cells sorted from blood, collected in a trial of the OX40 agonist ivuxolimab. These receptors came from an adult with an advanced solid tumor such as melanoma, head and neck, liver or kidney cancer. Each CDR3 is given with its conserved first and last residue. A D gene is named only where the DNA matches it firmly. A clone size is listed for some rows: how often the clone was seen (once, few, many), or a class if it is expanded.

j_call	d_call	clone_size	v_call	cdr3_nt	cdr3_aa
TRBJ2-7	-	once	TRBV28	TGTGCCAGCAGTTTCCCGGGAGTATACGAGCAGTACTTC	CASSFPGVYEQYF
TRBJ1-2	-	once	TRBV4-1	TGCGCCAGCAGCCCTCCCCTGACCCTAAGAGGCTACACCTTC	CASSPPLTLRGYTF
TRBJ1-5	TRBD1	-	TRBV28	TGTGCCAGCAGTTTAAGGACAGGGGCGAATCAGCCCCAGCATTTT	CASSLRTGANQPQHF
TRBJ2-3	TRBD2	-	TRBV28	TGTGCCAGCAGTTTTGGAGCGGGGGGGGCGACAGATACGCAGTATTTT	CASSFGAGGATDTQYF
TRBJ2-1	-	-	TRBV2	TGTGCCAGCAGCGTTAGCGGAAATGAGCAGTTCTTC	CASSVSGNEQFF
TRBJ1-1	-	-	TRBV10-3	TGTGCCATCAGGGAGGGACACACTGAAGCTTTCTTT	CAIREGHTEAFF
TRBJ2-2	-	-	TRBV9	TGTGCCAGCAGCGTATTGGAGGGCTCCGGGGAGCTGTTTTTT	CASSVLEGSGELFF
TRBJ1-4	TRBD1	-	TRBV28	TGTGCCAGCAGTTTGCCAGGGGGCAATGAAAAACTGTTTTTT	CASSLPGGNEKLFF
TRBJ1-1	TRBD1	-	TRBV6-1	TGTGCCAGCAGGATAGCACAGGGGGCGGACACTGAAGCTTTCTTT	CASRIAQGADTEAFF
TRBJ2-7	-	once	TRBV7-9	TGTGCCAGCAGCTTAGTTGCCGGCGAGCAGTACTTC	CASSLVAGEQYF
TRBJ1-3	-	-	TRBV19	TGTGCCAGTAGTACTACAGGGATGTACGGAAACACCATATATTTT	CASSTTGMYGNTIYF
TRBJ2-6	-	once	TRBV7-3	TGTGCCAGCAGCTTGGGGTCTGGGGCCAACGTCCTGACTTTC	CASSLGSGANVLTF
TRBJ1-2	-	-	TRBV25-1	TGTGCCAGCAGTGTTGCAGGGGAGGCTGGCTACACCTTC	CASSVAGEAGYTF
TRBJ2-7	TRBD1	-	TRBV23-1	TGCGCCAGCAGCCCTACGGGACAGCCTAGGTACGAGCAGTACTTC	CASSPTGQPRYEQYF
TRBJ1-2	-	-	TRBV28	TGTGCCAGCAGTCTGAGTTTAGGGGCTCGGGGCTATGGCTACACCTTC	CASSLSLGARGYGYTF
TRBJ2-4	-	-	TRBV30	TGTGCCTGGAGTGCTGGACCTACTCAACGGAACATTCAGTACTTC	CAWSAGPTQRNIQYF
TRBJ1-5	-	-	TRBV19	TGTGCCATCTCCCTAGGGGGTCCCAATCAGCCCCAGCATTTT	CAISLGGPNQPQHF
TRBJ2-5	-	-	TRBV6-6	TGTGCCAGCAGCCGCCATACAGAGACCCAGTACTTC	CASSRHTETQYF
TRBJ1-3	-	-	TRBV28	TGTGCCAGCAGTTTAGGCCGGGGAGGGGCGAGCTCTGGAAACACCATATATTTT	CASSLGRGGASSGNTIYF
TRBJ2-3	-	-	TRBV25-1	TGTGCCAGCAGTGAATGGGACATTGCAGATACGCAGTATTTT	CASSEWDIADTQYF
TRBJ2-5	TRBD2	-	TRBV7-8	TGTGCCAGCAGCTTACGGCCTAGCGGGAGGAACCCCCAAGAGACCCAGTACTTC	CASSLRPSGRNPQETQYF
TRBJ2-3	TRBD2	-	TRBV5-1	TGCGCCAGCAGCCTAGGGACTAGCGGGAGGGGAGCAGATACGCAGTATTTT	CASSLGTSGRGADTQYF
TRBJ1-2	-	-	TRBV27	TGTGCCAGCAGCCCCTATGAGGAACGCCGCTATGGCTACACCTTC	CASSPYEERRYGYTF
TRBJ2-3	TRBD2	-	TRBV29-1	TGCAGCGTCGGTAGCGGGAGAACTGATACGCAGTATTTT	CSVGSGRTDTQYF
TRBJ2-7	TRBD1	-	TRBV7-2	TGTGCCAGCAGCTTAACGACAGGGGCCGAGCAGTACTTC	CASSLTTGAEQYF
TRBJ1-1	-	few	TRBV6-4	TGTGCCAGCCGCGCTAACCTGAACACTGAAGCTTTCTTT	CASRANLNTEAFF
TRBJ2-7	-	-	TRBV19	TGTGCCAGTAGTGATTGGGCGGGCTCCTACGAGCAGTACTTC	CASSDWAGSYEQYF
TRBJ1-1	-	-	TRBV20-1	TGCAGTGCTAGAGATCGTCGGGCTTTCTTT	CSARDRRAFF
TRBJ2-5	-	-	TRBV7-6	TGTGCCAGCAGCAGGTCGGAGACCCAGTACTTC	CASSRSETQYF
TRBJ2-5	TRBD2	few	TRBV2	TGTGCCAGCATTAAGACGAGGACTAGCGGGAATAGAGTTCAAGAGACCCAGTACTTC	CASIKTRTSGNRVQETQYF
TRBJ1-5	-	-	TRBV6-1	TGTGCCAGCAGTGAACGGGGGAGAGGCAATCAGCCCCAGCATTTT	CASSERGRGNQPQHF
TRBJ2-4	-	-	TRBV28	TGTGCCAGCAGTGGACAGTCCCAGGGACTAGCCAAAAACATTCAGTACTTC	CASSGQSQGLAKNIQYF
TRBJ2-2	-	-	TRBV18	TGTGCCAGCTCACCGGCCAGGGGAAACACCGGGGAGCTGTTTTTT	CASSPARGNTGELFF
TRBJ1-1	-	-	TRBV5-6	TGTGCCAGCAGCTCCCGGGGTGCAGGTCGGACTGAAGCTTTCTTT	CASSSRGAGRTEAFF
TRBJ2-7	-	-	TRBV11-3	TGTGCCAGCAGCCCGGGCAACCGGGGGGAGCAGTACTTC	CASSPGNRGEQYF
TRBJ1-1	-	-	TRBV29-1	TGCAGCGTTCGAGTGAACACTGAAGCTTTCTTT	CSVRVNTEAFF
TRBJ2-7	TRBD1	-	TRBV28	TGTGCCAGCTGCCAAGGGGGCAGGGGCTACGAGCAGTACTTC	CASCQGGRGYEQYF
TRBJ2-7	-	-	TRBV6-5	TGTGCCAGCAGTTACTCGATTTCTAGCCTTAAACAGTACTTC	CASSYSISSLKQYF
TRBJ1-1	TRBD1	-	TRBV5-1	TGCGCCAGCAGCATAGGACAGGGAAAAAGTGAAGCTTTCTTT	CASSIGQGKSEAFF
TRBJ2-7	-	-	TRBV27	TGTGCCAGCAGTTTATACGGTAGGAAGATCGAGCAGTACTTC	CASSLYGRKIEQYF